This T cell receptor beta chain was found in a study of shared clonotypes between healthy human individuals. Trimming pared 3 bases from V and 5 bases from J, leaving 14 bases between. This CDR3 region has 15 residues. The germline gives CDR1 SGHRS, CDR2 YFSETQ. It was at deep level that the assay was run. Tens of thousands of T cell genomes (approximately 0.2 ug DNA) went into each sorted-subset replicate. The assay was immunoSEQ multiplex PCR, and TCRdb's table has in-frame clones only and misses some. The sample carries around 980,000 clones, 70% to 80% recorded once. This receptor was identified in a young man in good health. Some clones in this sample may be carry-over from other donors' samples. The V and J genes are TRBV5-1 and TRBJ2-2; D is undetermined. Sequencing was done on a sample of memory CD4+ T cells from PBMCs. The subset denotes: CD45RA-negative fraction. The CDR3 loop is CASSSAPMGTGELFF. The CDR3 region has the DNA TGCGCCAGCAGCTCCGCCCCCATGGGGACCGGGGAGCTGTTTTTT.